A single sample is the source of the 29 T cell receptor beta chains below, sequenced in a study of early T cells in non-severe SARS-CoV-2 infection. TCRdb recomputed calls from the 5' RACE reads with MiXCR, one row per CDR3 protein. This sample has about 80,000 distinct CDR3 sequences, with more than 4% found just once. The source was whole blood, collected at baseline. Receptor source: an adult who was a healthcare worker with PCR-confirmed SARS-CoV-2 infection or an uninfected control (not recorded which).

This clonotype was seen a few times. This rearrangement joins TRBV6-5 to TRBJ2-3; TRBD1 aligns across 7 bases. The CDR3 is 15 residues long. Germline values: CDR1 MNHEY, CDR2 SVGAGI. V was pared by 10 bases and J by 0 bases, with 10 bases of the junction left unmatched. CDR3 residues: CATQGVGFSTDTQYF. CDR3 bases: TGTGCCACGCAGGGGGTGGGATTTAGCACAGATACGCAGTATTTT.

In its sample, this clonotype was seen a few times. The chain has TRBV19 and TRBJ2-5; 7 bases are a match to TRBD2. Trimming cost V 5 bases and J 3 bases; bases outside gene matches: 15. The CDR3 loop spans 17 amino acids. Germline V gene data show CDR1 as LNHDA and CDR2 as SQIVND (reference sequence). CDR3 nucleotide sequence: TGTGCCAGTAGTTCAGGCCCATCTCGACTAGCAAAAGAGACCCAGTACTTC. Protein product: CASSSGPSRLAKETQYF.

This clonotype occurred many times. The chain combines TRBV12-3 or TRBV12-4 with TRBJ2-7, with 7 bases lining up with TRBD2. The CDR3 contains 14 residues. Trimming cost V 8 bases and J 7 bases; bases outside gene matches: 14. CDR3 sequence (DNA): TGTGCCAGCGTAAAGCAAGCGGGAATAAAAGAGCAGTACTTC. Translated: CASVKQAGIKEQYF.

J is TRBJ1-1 and V is TRBV20-1, with unresolved D. CDR3 length: 15 residues. With 1 base removed from V and 0 bases from J, the gap between germline ends came to 12 bases. Germline V lookup: CDR1 DFQATT, CDR2 SNEGSKA (reference sequence). CDR3 region: CSARASGSLNTEAFF. The CDR3 DNA reads as TGCAGTGCTAGAGCCTCCGGGAGTTTGAACACTGAAGCTTTCTTT.

This clonotype was recorded at least ten times. The chain has TRBV20-1 and TRBJ1-5; tentative D call: TRBD1 (6 bases). This CDR3 is 15 amino acids long. Trimming stripped 5 bases from V and 0 bases from J, with 14 bases between. CDR1 is DFQATT, CDR2 SNEGSKA, per germline (reference sequence). Here the CDR3 reads CSAGWTADSNQPQHF. The CDR3 DNA follows: TGCAGTGCTGGATGGACAGCCGATAGCAATCAGCCCCAGCATTTT.

Concerning this clonotype: Because the CDR3 is missing its conserved closing phenylalanine or tryptophan, this is likely a read error. The chain employs TRBV7-2 and TRBJ2-1; no clear D. Germline CDR1 and CDR2: SGHTA and FQGNSA. V was trimmed by 8 bases and J by 7 bases, leaving 9 bases between them. The CDR3 spans 11 residues. CDR3 coding DNA: TGTGCCAGCCGTGTGGGGAATGAGCAGTTCATC. This gives the protein CASRVGNEQFI.

There are a few counts of this clonotype. The chain couples TRBV29-1 to TRBJ2-2, with D maybe TRBD1 (6 bases). V lost 7 bases and J lost 5, with 20 bases in between. The germline V gene has CDR1 SQVTM and CDR2 ANQGSEA. This CDR3 comprises 15 residues. CDR3 sequence reads: CSARGGWLKTGELFF. The CDR3 DNA reads as TGCAGCGCCCGAGGGGGATGGTTGAAAACCGGGGAGCTGTTTTTT.

This clonotype was found many times. The chain links TRBV6-1 to TRBJ1-1, with D perhaps TRBD1 (6 bases). V lost 4 bases, J lost 3 bases, and 9 bases lay in between. The germline gives CDR1 MNHNS, CDR2 SASEGT. This CDR3 has 13 amino acids. In DNA, the CDR3 is TGTGCCAGCAGTGTTCAGGGGTACACTGAAGCTTTCTTT. It translates to CASSVQGYTEAFF.

The chain couples TRBV19 to TRBJ2-1; D gene ambiguous. Germline values: CDR1 LNHDA, CDR2 SQIVND (reference sequence). Trimming stripped 6 bases from V and 1 base from J, with 10 bases between. The CDR3 sequence is 14 residues long. CDR3 amino acids: CASSPDPSYNEQFF. In DNA, the CDR3 is TGTGCCAGTAGCCCAGACCCGTCCTACAATGAGCAGTTCTTC.

This clonotype was observed at least ten times. The V call is TRBV27, the J call TRBJ2-7; 9 bases map to TRBD2. This CDR3 has 15 residues. In germline, CDR1 is MNHEY, CDR2 SMNVEV (reference sequence). V gave up 5 bases and J gave up 7 bases; unmatched junction bases: 12. CDR3 bases: TGTGCCAGCAGTGCCGCACTAGCGGGCGTAGGGGAGCAGTACTTC. Encoded protein: CASSAALAGVGEQYF.

This clonotype was seen more than once but under ten times. J is TRBJ2-2 and V is TRBV7-3; D is perhaps TRBD1 (6 bases). V was clipped by 1 base and J by 3 bases, with 21 bases between them. Germline assignment: CDR1 SGHTA and CDR2 FQGTGA. The CDR3 extends over 19 amino acids. CDR3 sequence (DNA): TGTGCCAGCAGCTTAATTTGGAAATCACAGGGAGCTGACACCGGGGAGCTGTTTTTT. It specifies CASSLIWKSQGADTGELFF.

This clonotype occurred many times. The V and J genes are TRBV11-2 and TRBJ1-1, with 7 bases matching TRBD1. CDR3 length equals 15 residues. The V gene end was trimmed by 5 bases and the J gene end by 3 bases; junction bases not matched to a gene: 9. Germline V gene sequence: CDR1 SGHAT, CDR2 FQNNGV. DNA for the CDR3: TGTGCCAGCAGCCCTATGACAGGGTTTGACACTGAAGCTTTCTTT. Translating it yields CASSPMTGFDTEAFF.

V and J are TRBV27 and TRBJ2-1, with unresolved D. The CDR3 length is 15 residues. Germline assignment: CDR1 MNHEY and CDR2 SMNVEV (reference sequence). Deletions cut 6 bases from V and 6 bases from J, with 18 bases between. The CDR3 loop reads CASSLLRSLVNEQFF. The CDR3 DNA follows: TGTGCCAGCAGCCTCTTGCGGAGCCTTGTCAATGAGCAGTTCTTC.

The rearrangement uses TRBV10-3 and TRBJ1-1; D call uncertain. The CDR3 length is 14 residues. The V gene's germline CDR1 is ENHRY and CDR2 SYGVKD. The V and J ends lost 3 bases and 1 base respectively, with 9 bases between them. The CDR3 spells CAISERAQNTEAFF. CDR3 in DNA: TGTGCCATCAGTGAACGGGCCCAGAACACTGAAGCTTTCTTT.

This clonotype has ten or more counts. The rearrangement links TRBV7-9 to TRBJ2-1; 9 positions agree with TRBD1. CDR3 size: 15 residues. Germline lookup yields CDR1 SEHNR and CDR2 FQNEAQ (reference sequence). V was clipped by 5 bases and J by 2 bases; unmatched bases: 4. Here the CDR3 reads CASSVHRGPYNEQFF. The CDR3 coding sequence is TGTGCCAGCAGCGTCCACAGGGGGCCCTACAATGAGCAGTTCTTC.

This clonotype was observed a few times. This sequence joins TRBV7-3 and TRBJ2-1; 10 bases agree with TRBD1. The CDR3 is 15 residues long. Germline loops: CDR1 SGHTA, CDR2 FQGTGA. V gave up 5 bases and J gave up 2 bases; unmatched junction bases: 3. In nucleotides, the CDR3 is TGTGCCAGCAGCCTCGACAGGGGGCCCTACAATGAGCAGTTCTTC. Protein: CASSLDRGPYNEQFF.

This clonotype was found a few times. The J gene is TRBJ2-7, the V gene TRBV20-1; tentatively, D is TRBD2 (6 bases). Trimming shortened V by 4 bases and J by 4 bases, and 23 bases separated the two germline ends. CDR3 length: 16 residues. CDR1 is DFQATT, CDR2 SNEGSKA, per germline (reference sequence). CDR3: CSANLRVPGVGYEQYF. DNA of the CDR3: TGCAGTGCTAACCTTCGGGTGCCGGGGGTAGGGTACGAGCAGTACTTC.

This clonotype was seen only a few times. The chain is built from TRBV18 and TRBJ2-7; 8 nucleotides agree with TRBD1. The J segment lost 2 bases and the V segment lost 6 bases, leaving 6 bases of the junction unmatched. The CDR3 covers 14 residues. Looked up from germline, CDR1 is KGHSH and CDR2 is LQKENI. The CDR3 sequence is CASSPGQEAYEQYF. The CDR3 DNA is TGTGCCAGCTCCCCGGGACAGGAGGCCTACGAGCAGTACTTC.

The chain has TRBV28 and TRBJ1-4; 10 bases are shared with TRBD1. Germline lookup yields CDR1 MDHEN and CDR2 SYDVKM. This CDR3 region has 18 residues. The trim removed 4 bases at V and 8 bases at J, leaving 16 bases unmatched. The CDR3 here is CASSSSGTGATNREKLFF. The CDR3 DNA reads as TGTGCCAGCAGTTCCTCCGGGACAGGGGCCACTAATCGGGAAAAACTGTTTTTT.

On this clonotype itself: It may be a read error: a sequence one base away is much more abundant. The chain joins TRBV12-3 or TRBV12-4 to TRBJ2-7, with 14 bases identical to TRBD2. The CDR3 consists of 19 residues. CDR3 sequence (DNA): TGTGCCAGGAGTTCCCTGACTAGCGGGAGGGCCCTCCGCTGGGACGAGCAGTACTTC. This translates into CARSSLTSGRALRWDEQYF.

This clonotype showed up many times. The chain has TRBV20-1 and TRBJ1-1; D ambiguous. Trimming pared 0 bases from V and 0 bases from J, leaving 5 bases between. Germline V gene lookup returns CDR1 DFQATT and CDR2 SNEGSKA (reference sequence). CDR3 length: 13 amino acids. DNA of the CDR3: TGCAGTGCTAGAGAAGAGTTGAACACTGAAGCTTTCTTT. It translates to CSAREELNTEAFF.

This clonotype was recorded at least ten times. The genes are TRBV7-3 and TRBJ2-6; 7 bases map to TRBD1. The CDR3 is 19 residues long. CDR1 and CDR2 (germline): SGHTA, FQGTGA. V lost 2 bases and J lost 0; bases outside the gene matches: 10. The CDR3 region is CASSLLGTAQSSGANVLTF. The CDR3 nucleotides are TGTGCCAGCAGCTTACTCGGGACAGCTCAATCCTCTGGGGCCAACGTCCTGACTTTC.

A few counts support this clonotype. The CDR3: CASNDGYEQYF. In DNA form, the CDR3 reads TGTGCCAGCAACGACGGCTACGAGCAGTACTTC. This chain connects TRBV6-2 or TRBV6-3 to TRBJ2-7; D not resolved. CDR3 size: 11 residues. The germline V gene encodes CDR1 MNHEY and CDR2 SVGEGT. V was trimmed by 7 bases and J by 3 bases, leaving 7 bases between them.

In nucleotides, the CDR3 is TGCAGCGTTGGGGACCCTAACAGGGAGTCGGCTTTCTTT. Protein sequence: CSVGDPNRESAFF. J is TRBJ1-1 and V is TRBV29-1, with D possibly TRBD1 on 6 matching bases. The CDR3 covers 13 residues. Germline-derived CDR1 and CDR2 are SQVTM and ANQGSEA. V dropped 4 bases and J dropped 11 bases, with 20 bases sitting between them.

The table lists this clonotype with a few counts. The chain joins TRBV12-2 to TRBJ2-3; TRBD2 reflects the table's D call only, with no check against the DNA. TRBV12-2 is listed as a pseudogene. The CDR3 extends over 20 amino acids. DNA of the CDR3: TGTGCAAGTCGCTTCCCCAACCCAGCGGCCATCCCCCCGGGCACAGATACGCAGTATTTT. Its protein is CASRFPNPAAIPPGTDTQYF.

This clonotype has at least ten counts. The chain carries TRBV11-2 and TRBJ2-1; 8 nucleotides align to TRBD2. The V segment lost 1 base and the J segment 7 bases; nucleotides outside the gene matches: 3. The CDR3 runs 14 residues. Germline V CDR1 and CDR2: SGHAT, FQNNGV. The CDR3 coding sequence is TGTGCCAGCAGCTTAGGGCGGGAGGAGAATGAGCAGTTCTTC. Translating it yields CASSLGREENEQFF.

This clonotype was recorded at least ten times. The chain joins TRBV7-2 to TRBJ2-1; D possibly corresponds to TRBD2 (5 bases). This CDR3 spans 15 amino acids. Trimming pared 5 bases from V and 0 bases from J, leaving 11 bases between. The germline gives CDR1 SGHTA, CDR2 FQGNSA. The CDR3: CASSREGVSYNEQFF. The CDR3 DNA sequence: TGTGCCAGCAGCAGAGAGGGCGTCTCCTACAATGAGCAGTTCTTC.

The genes are TRBV28 and TRBJ2-7; D ambiguous. The length of the CDR3 is 13 residues. Germline CDR1 reads MDHEN; CDR2 reads SYDVKM. The V end lost 2 bases, the J end lost 3 bases, and 8 bases lay between the germline ends. CDR3 DNA sequence: TGTGCCAGCAGTTTAAGCCTCGGCTACGAGCAGTACTTC. Its protein product is CASSLSLGYEQYF.

V is TRBV20-1 and J is TRBJ2-7; TRBD1 is a possible D gene (6 bases). Germline-derived CDR1 and CDR2 are DFQATT and SNEGSKA (reference sequence). V was cut by 6 bases and J by 2 bases, with 14 bases left in between. This CDR3 has 13 residues. Written as DNA, the CDR3 is TGCAGTGCGCGGACAGATTTCCCCTACGAGCAGTACTTC. This translates into CSARTDFPYEQYF.